Below are 22 T cell receptor beta chains sequenced from a single sample in a study of CD8+CD57+ T cells in acquired aplastic anemia. Flow cytometry had shown expanded CD8+CD57+ cells in the patients chosen for sequencing. Genomic DNA templated the TCR beta VDJ and CDR3 profiling. Each CDR3 protein is one row after TCRdb ran MiXCR on the reads. The sample contains 150,000 to 200,000 distinct CDR3 sequences, about 50% of which appear only once. The sequencing sample was made of sorted CD4+, CD8+, or CD8+CD57+ T cells (not recorded which) from PBMCs. These receptors all come from a human donor with aplastic anemia.

The gene calls are TRBV2 and TRBJ2-7, with TRBD2 identical over 13 bases. J was trimmed by 7 bases and V by 6 bases; bases with no gene match: 9. This CDR3 is built from 15 residues. Germline CDR1 is SNHLY and CDR2 is FYNNEI. CDR3 bases: TGTGCCAGCAGAATCGGACTAGCGGGAGTGGAGGAGCAGTACTTC. Amino acids: CASRIGLAGVEEQYF.

This chain links TRBV5-1 with TRBJ2-5; D is possibly TRBD1 or TRBD2 (5 bases each). Trimming pared 0 bases from V and 4 bases from J, leaving 13 bases between. The CDR3 has 15 amino acids. Looked up from germline, CDR1 is SGHRS and CDR2 is YFSETQ. In DNA form, the CDR3 reads TGCGCCAGCAGCTTGGAGTTGGGGGTTTCAGAGACCCAGTACTTC. Translation: CASSLELGVSETQYF.

This clonotype was detected many times. The gene calls are TRBV7-9 and TRBJ2-5; TRBD2 is a possible D gene (6 bases). This CDR3 is 14 amino acids long. Trimming shortened V by 6 bases and J by 3 bases, and 14 bases separated the two germline ends. CDR1 and CDR2 (germline): SEHNR, FQNEAQ (reference sequence). The CDR3 region is CASSISWGEETQYF. CDR3 nucleotide sequence: TGTGCCAGCAGTATCTCCTGGGGGGAAGAGACCCAGTACTTC.

This rearrangement joins TRBV15 to TRBJ1-1; D unresolved. CDR3 length: 15 residues. V was cut by 2 bases and J by 4 bases, with 14 bases left in between. CDR1 and CDR2 (germline): LNHNV, YYDKDF (reference sequence). For the CDR3, the DNA is TGTGCCACCAGCAGAAAGGGCATGGGGAGCACTGAAGCTTTCTTT. Translated, it gives CATSRKGMGSTEAFF.

This chain connects TRBV10-3 to TRBJ2-1; perhaps TRBD1 as D (6 bases). The V gene lost 7 bases and the J gene lost 7 bases, with 14 bases spanning the gap. Germline V gene sequence: CDR1 ENHRY, CDR2 SYGVKD. The CDR3 has 13 amino acids. CDR3 protein: CAITQGQSNEQFF. The DNA for the CDR3 is TGTGCCATCACACAGGGACAATCGAATGAGCAGTTCTTC.

At least ten counts were recorded for this clonotype. The chain carries TRBV12-3 or TRBV12-4 and TRBJ2-7; D gene unclear. There are 12 residues in the CDR3. Trimming removed 3 bases from V and 2 bases from J, with 5 bases in between. CDR3 loop: CASSFLAYEQYF. Written as DNA, the CDR3 is TGTGCCAGCAGTTTTCTGGCCTACGAGCAGTACTTC.

This clonotype occurred many times. A read error may produce the germline difference seen at one junction end. The chain joins TRBV29-1 to TRBJ1-1; no clear D. This CDR3 has 12 residues. Germline V gene sequence: CDR1 SQVTM, CDR2 ANQGSEA. The DNA for the CDR3 is TGCAGCGTTGGAGTGGGGAACATTGAAGCTTTCTTT. It is translated as CSVGVGNIEAFF.

The chain has TRBV29-1 and TRBJ1-2; TRBD1 is a possible D gene (6 bases). This CDR3 is 14 amino acids long. The V and J ends lost 4 bases and 2 bases respectively, with 14 bases between them. Per the germline V gene, CDR1 is SQVTM and CDR2 is ANQGSEA. CDR3 sequence (DNA): TGCAGCGTTGCCCAACGGGGGCGAAACTATGGCTACACCTTC. Translating it yields CSVAQRGRNYGYTF.

This clonotype has more than one count but fewer than ten. The CDR3 DNA follows: TGTGCCATCACAAGGGGTTCCACAGATACGCAGTATTTT. It specifies CAITRGSTDTQYF. This rearrangement joins TRBV10-3 to TRBJ2-3, with D possibly being TRBD1 (5 bases). Trimming shortened V by 7 bases and J by 2 bases, and 10 bases separated the two germline ends. Germline CDR1 ENHRY, CDR2 SYGVKD. CDR3 size: 13 residues.

V gene TRBV7-9 combines with J gene TRBJ2-7; 8 bases match TRBD1. Losses at the gene ends were 4 bases for V and 3 bases for J; bases not matched to a gene: 8. In germline, CDR1 is SEHNR, CDR2 FQNEAQ (reference sequence). CDR3 length: 15 amino acids. The DNA of the CDR3 is TGTGCCAGCAGCTCCAAAAGGGACAGGTACTACGAGCAGTACTTC. Its translation is CASSSKRDRYYEQYF.

This chain joins TRBV2 and TRBJ2-5; D remains ambiguous. V was shortened by 6 bases and J by 7 bases, with 9 bases between the two germline ends. The CDR3 runs 11 residues. Germline lookup yields CDR1 SNHLY and CDR2 FYNNEI. CDR3 loop: CASSQEVTQYF. Written as DNA, the CDR3 is TGTGCCAGCAGCCAAGAGGTGACCCAGTACTTC.

This clonotype was seen repeatedly, ten times or more. This chain links TRBV7-9 with TRBJ1-3; D remains unclear. From germline, CDR1 is SEHNR and CDR2 FQNEAQ (reference sequence). This CDR3 spans 16 amino acids. Trimming left V 5 bases short and J 5 bases short, with 19 bases between. The CDR3 reads CASSPQTSIGRNTIYF. CDR3 DNA: TGTGCCAGCAGCCCCCAGACCTCGATCGGCCGAAACACCATATATTTT.

This clonotype has a count of ten or more. The V gene is TRBV9, the J gene TRBJ1-5; 9 bases match TRBD1. The CDR3 sequence is 15 residues long. Germline trimming cut 0 bases from V and 6 bases from J; bases unmatched to any gene: 4. CDR1 is SGDLS, CDR2 YYNGEE, per germline. The CDR3 nucleotides read TGTGCCAGCAGCGTAGGGGGGACAGGGATTCAGCCCCAGCATTTT. Protein: CASSVGGTGIQPQHF.

This clonotype was found many times. The chain uses TRBV3-1 and TRBJ1-2, with unresolved D. This CDR3 is built from 13 residues. Trimming took 3 bases from V and 6 from J, leaving 11 bases between them. Germline V CDR1 and CDR2: LGHDT, YNNKEL (reference sequence). The CDR3 is CASSHGMGDGYTF. CDR3 DNA: TGTGCCAGCAGCCATGGAATGGGTGATGGCTACACCTTC.

CDR3 sequence reads: CASSDQTGGTEAFF. The CDR3 DNA sequence: TGTGCCAGCAGCGATCAAACAGGGGGCACTGAAGCTTTCTTT. The genes are TRBV27 and TRBJ1-1, with TRBD1 identical over 8 bases. Unmatched junction bases numbered 7, after V lost 6 bases and J lost 4 bases. The CDR3 is made up of 14 amino acids. The germline gives CDR1 MNHEY, CDR2 SMNVEV (reference sequence).

The chain employs TRBV10-3 and TRBJ2-7; no firm D call. CDR3 length: 13 residues. Deletions cut 2 bases from V and 3 bases from J, with 8 bases between. Germline values: CDR1 ENHRY, CDR2 SYGVKD. The CDR3 DNA reads TGTGCCATCAGTGAGGGACCGGACTACGAGCAGTACTTC. It codes for CAISEGPDYEQYF.

Many counts were recorded for this clonotype. CDR3 sequence (DNA): TGTGCCAGTAGCTACTTCTTCGGGGGGAACACTGAAGCTTTCTTT. As protein: CASSYFFGGNTEAFF. The V call is TRBV19, the J call TRBJ1-1; D is perhaps TRBD1 (5 bases). Germline-derived CDR1 and CDR2 are LNHDA and SQIVND (reference sequence). V was cut by 6 bases and J by 1 base, with 15 bases left in between. The CDR3 contains 15 residues.

The chain has TRBV5-1 and TRBJ2-5; D ambiguous. The ends were cut back, 1 base at V and 0 bases at J, with 4 bases in the middle. The CDR3 loop spans 13 amino acids. Germline CDR1 is SGHRS and CDR2 is YFSETQ. In DNA form, the CDR3 reads TGCGCCAGCAGCTTGTGGGACCAAGAGACCCAGTACTTC. This encodes CASSLWDQETQYF. Full variable domain (remainder filled in from reference TRBV5-1 and TRBJ2-5): KAGVTQTPRYLIKTRGQQVTLSCSPISGHRSVSWYQQTPGQGLQFLFEYFSETQRNKGNFPGRFSGRQFSNSRSEMNVSTLELGDSALYLCASSLWDQETQYFGPGTRLLVL.

The rearrangement joins TRBV20-1 to TRBJ1-2; D remains unclear. Trimming took 5 bases from V and 6 from J, leaving 10 bases between them. The length of the CDR3 is 11 residues. The V gene's germline CDR1 is DFQATT and CDR2 SNEGSKA (reference sequence). CDR3 DNA: TGCAGTGCTCCGCCACGACATGGCTACACCTTC. It translates to CSAPPRHGYTF.

The genes are TRBV3-1 and TRBJ1-3, with D uncertain. Trimming left V 0 bases short and J 2 bases short, with 8 bases between. This CDR3 spans 15 amino acids. Per the germline V gene, CDR1 is LGHDT and CDR2 is YNNKEL (reference sequence). CDR3 in amino acids: CASSQDVSPGNTIYF. In DNA form, the CDR3 reads TGTGCCAGCAGCCAAGATGTATCCCCTGGAAACACCATATATTTT.

The chain is built from TRBV20-1 and TRBJ2-7, with D perhaps TRBD1 (6 bases). CDR1 and CDR2 from the germline V gene are DFQATT and SNEGSKA (reference sequence). V was cut by 5 bases and J by 6 bases, with 14 bases left in between. The CDR3 has 12 amino acids. The CDR3 reads CSAVQGLGEQYF. The CDR3 nucleotides are TGCAGTGCTGTACAGGGTCTGGGCGAGCAGTACTTC.

This clonotype was observed a few times. The rearrangement joins TRBV5-8 to TRBJ1-4, with a weak D call TRBD1 (6 bases). This CDR3 region has 16 residues. CDR1 is SGHTS, CDR2 YDEGEE, per germline. Deletions cut 2 bases from V and 5 bases from J, with 16 bases between. The CDR3 nucleotides are TGTGCCAGCAGCTTTGGTTACCGGGACACCAATGAAAAACTGTTTTTT. Residues: CASSFGYRDTNEKLFF.